In this sample, the clone carrying this T cell receptor (beta chain) turned up a few times. An oligonucleotide containing a UMI was ligated to the 3' end of TCR cDNA. RNA was extracted from roughly 2.6 ml of whole blood of healthy adults. The data stem from a study of naive and memory T cell subsets. Ligated cDNA underwent four rounds of PCR with nested alpha and beta constant region primers and SP2. TCRdb used MiXCR to reprocess the 5' RACE reads, holding one entry per CDR3 protein. This sample yields roughly 48,000 distinct CDR3 sequences, of which about 4.8% are seen a single time; around 0.84% belongs to the top ten. Germline CDR1 and CDR2: SEHNR and FQNEAQ (reference sequence). The V end lost 1 base, the J end lost 7 bases, and 17 bases lay between the germline ends. The CDR3 sequence is 16 residues long.

The clonotype was recovered from a female donor in good health. The chain employs TRBV7-9 and TRBJ2-1; D possibly matches TRBD1 or TRBD2 (5 bases each). CDR3 in DNA: TGTGCCAGCAGCTTAGAGGGGAGCCCTATCAAGAATGAGCAGTTCTTC. This sequence encodes CASSLEGSPIKNEQFF.